The rows below give T cell receptor beta chains drawn from one sample of a study of blood T cell repertoires in COVID-19. Clones were read by immunoSEQ multiplex PCR, and TCRdb kept only the in-frame ones, dropping some. This sample yields some 160,000 clones, of which about nine tenths are seen a single time; more than 2% belongs to the top ten. Sequenced: peripheral blood. These receptors all stem from a man aged 18 to 30 with acute or convalescent COVID-19. The CDR3 runs from the conserved cysteine through the conserved F or W. The order of the fields is J gene, V gene, CDR3 protein.

J: TRBJ2-1
V: TRBV11-2
CDR3: CASSFQATGYNEQFF

J: -
V: TRBV12-3/TRBV12-4
CDR3: CASSLGPVELFF

J: TRBJ1-6
V: TRBV5-4
CDR3: CASSLPTGTGDSPLHF

J: TRBJ2-6
V: TRBV29-1
CDR3: CSVVTGGSSGANVLTF

J: TRBJ1-4
V: TRBV11-2
CDR3: CASSPTGSPTNEKLFF

J: TRBJ1-5
V: TRBV19
CDR3: CASSMGQGARWLNQPQHF

J: TRBJ1-5
V: TRBV6-5
CDR3: CASSVTGDNQPQHF

J: TRBJ1-2
V: TRBV5-6
CDR3: CASSLGQGQTYGYTF

J: TRBJ2-1
V: TRBV7-9
CDR3: CASSFKAGGLYNEQFF

J: TRBJ1-5
V: TRBV20-1
CDR3: CSASRQGGNQPQHF

J: TRBJ2-3
V: TRBV7-7
CDR3: CASSPGTGDTQYF

J: TRBJ2-3
V: TRBV3-1/TRBV3-2
CDR3: CASRRTSGGLTDTQYF

J: TRBJ2-6
V: TRBV27
CDR3: CASSSAGGQGHSGANVLTF

J: TRBJ1-1
V: TRBV12-5
CDR3: CASGLTSPGIPEAFF

J: TRBJ2-1
V: TRBV5-1
CDR3: CASSLAPLETGGYNEQFF

J: TRBJ1-5
V: TRBV2
CDR3: CASSNDGNQPQHF

J: TRBJ1-2
V: TRBV12-3/TRBV12-4
CDR3: CASSLPGSWGYTF

J: TRBJ2-7
V: TRBV5-1
CDR3: CASSSFAGTVKFSYEQYF

J: TRBJ2-5
V: TRBV3-1/TRBV3-2
CDR3: CASSQGRGETQYF

J: TRBJ2-3
V: TRBV19
CDR3: CASRAGLTDTQYF

J: TRBJ1-3
V: TRBV19
CDR3: CASRDSIVSGNTIYF

J: TRBJ1-5
V: TRBV10-2
CDR3: CASSEGRAGLIAGEPQHF

J: TRBJ1-6
V: TRBV7-8
CDR3: CASSLEVRGLDSPLHF

J: TRBJ1-2
V: TRBV6-6
CDR3: CASTSTGRTYGYTF

J: TRBJ1-5
V: TRBV30
CDR3: CAWSPRLRGGQPQHF

J: TRBJ1-2
V: TRBV11-3
CDR3: CASSLDLGLFF

J: TRBJ1-5
V: TRBV5-1
CDR3: CASSLGQASNQPQHF

J: TRBJ1-4
V: TRBV30
CDR3: CAWSGYATNEKLFF

J: TRBJ1-1
V: TRBV14
CDR3: CASSQLQGSKGGNTEAFF

J: TRBJ2-3
V: TRBV27
CDR3: CASSLGPLAGDYRSTDTQYF

J: TRBJ2-3
V: TRBV24-1
CDR3: CATSDLRQGGTDTQYF

J: TRBJ2-7
V: TRBV5-1
CDR3: CASSRTGYEQYF

J: TRBJ2-7
V: TRBV27
CDR3: CASSGAGTRNEQYF

J: TRBJ2-4
V: TRBV7-7
CDR3: CASSPGAGVGDIQYF

J: TRBJ1-5
V: TRBV19
CDR3: CASSTQGSPPTNQPQHF

J: TRBJ1-2
V: TRBV27
CDR3: CASSLAYPIYGYTF

J: TRBJ2-5
V: TRBV7-9
CDR3: CASSLGGIAGAETQYF

J: TRBJ2-1
V: TRBV3-1/TRBV3-2
CDR3: CASSLRDAYNEQFF

J: TRBJ2-3
V: TRBV28
CDR3: CASSSPQASGSPTGGTDTQYF

J: TRBJ1-5
V: TRBV27
CDR3: CASSLYSLSNQPQHF

J: TRBJ2-1
V: TRBV5-4
CDR3: CASSLAGSSTREQFF

J: TRBJ2-7
V: TRBV5-6
CDR3: CASSPLSHEQYF

J: TRBJ1-6
V: TRBV9
CDR3: CASRTGNDYNSPLHF

J: TRBJ2-7
V: TRBV6-5
CDR3: CASTERGGGYEQYF

J: TRBJ1-1
V: TRBV7-6
CDR3: CASSFGQGNTEAFF

J: TRBJ2-1
V: TRBV10-3
CDR3: CAISEQGAWGEFF

J: TRBJ1-5
V: TRBV19
CDR3: CASSIYNQPQHF

J: TRBJ1-1
V: TRBV5-1
CDR3: CASSPDMNTEAFF

J: TRBJ1-1
V: TRBV5-6
CDR3: CASSSGNSLTEAFF

J: TRBJ2-7
V: TRBV25-1
CDR3: CASSEEGSSLSYEQYF

J: TRBJ1-1
V: TRBV9
CDR3: CASDRVNTEAFF

J: TRBJ2-1
V: TRBV9
CDR3: CASSVGGGSSYNEQFF

J: TRBJ1-1
V: TRBV27
CDR3: CASSGQGNTEAFF

J: TRBJ2-1
V: TRBV7-9
CDR3: CASSPGQGDTYNEQFF

J: TRBJ2-7
V: TRBV19
CDR3: CASSRQGAREQYF

J: TRBJ2-7
V: TRBV15
CDR3: CATSRDGTGGWEQYF

J: TRBJ1-3
V: TRBV5-4
CDR3: CASSPDSSSGNTIYF

J: TRBJ1-2
V: TRBV24-1
CDR3: CATSDSSQPGGYTF